A single sample gave rise to the 7 T cell receptor beta chains below, sequenced in a study of T cell repertoires in cytomegalovirus infection. TCRdb passed the reads through MiXCR, listing each CDR3 protein once. The sample lists about 530,000 distinct CDR3 sequences; 26% were seen once. The sequenced sample consisted of PBMCs. The receptors originated from a human donor in good health (CMV status not recorded). Some clones in this sample may be carry-over from other donors' samples.

This clonotype has a handful of counts. The genes are TRBV28 and TRBJ2-3, with TRBD2 as a possible D gene (6 bases). Germline V gene lookup returns CDR1 MDHEN and CDR2 SYDVKM. V shed 10 bases and J shed 3 bases, with 20 bases lying between them. The CDR3 sequence is 15 residues long. CDR3 region: CATGTDYRMTDTQYF. The CDR3 DNA follows: TGTGCCACCGGGACGGACTATAGGATGACAGATACGCAGTATTTT.

The V and J genes are TRBV6-1 and TRBJ1-2; D is possibly TRBD1 (6 bases). This CDR3 comprises 13 residues. CDR1 MNHNS and CDR2 SASEGT come from the germline V gene. Trimming left V 5 bases short and J 4 bases short, with 11 bases between. Written as DNA, the CDR3 is TGTGCCAGCAGTATGGACAGCTTCTATGGCTACACCTTC. Translating gives CASSMDSFYGYTF.

This clonotype showed up many times. The CDR3 DNA reads TGTGCCAGCAGTTACCGCGGGTATACTGAAGCTTTCTTT. It translates to CASSYRGYTEAFF. This chain links TRBV6-5 with TRBJ1-1; D not resolved. The germline V gene encodes CDR1 MNHEY and CDR2 SVGAGI. The CDR3 has 13 residues. Trimming left V 2 bases short and J 5 bases short, with 9 bases between.

As DNA, the CDR3 is TGTGCCAGCAGTGAAGACAGGGGGAAAGATACGCAGTATTTT. It yields the protein CASSEDRGKDTQYF. V gene TRBV6-2 or TRBV6-3 combines with J gene TRBJ2-3; the match to TRBD1 covers 9 bases. V dropped 5 bases and J dropped 5; count of bases not matched to a gene: 5. CDR1 is MNHEY and CDR2 is SVGEGT in the germline V gene. The CDR3 runs 14 residues.

The chain has TRBV5-5 and TRBJ2-7; D remains unclear. The CDR3 is made up of 17 amino acids. CDR1 and CDR2 (germline): SGHKS, YYEKEE (reference sequence). The ends were cut back, 4 bases at V and 1 base at J, with 21 bases in the middle. CDR3 sequence (DNA): TGTGCCAGCAGCCCCGCTGTCCGTCCGGAGAGGTCCTACGAGCAGTACTTC. Protein sequence: CASSPAVRPERSYEQYF. Full variable domain (missing parts from reference TRBV5-5 and TRBJ2-7): DAGVTQSPTHLIKTRGQQVTLRCSPISGHKSVSWYQQVLGQGPQFIFQYYEKEERGRGNFPDRFSARQFPNYSSELNVNALLLGDSALYLCASSPAVRPERSYEQYFGPGTRLTVT.

The chain employs TRBV6-2 or TRBV6-3 and TRBJ2-2, with TRBD2 matching 9 bases. V shed 7 bases and J 1 base; nucleotides not matched to a gene: 16. This CDR3 region has 19 residues. From germline, CDR1 is MNHEY and CDR2 SVGEGT. CDR3 sequence reads: CASILGLAPKGLNTGELFF. CDR3 nucleotides: TGTGCCAGCATCTTAGGACTAGCGCCTAAGGGGTTGAACACCGGGGAGCTGTTTTTT.

This clonotype occurred once. The chain uses TRBV4-1 and TRBJ1-5, with 7 bases matching TRBD1. V shed 2 bases and J 7 bases; nucleotides not matched to a gene: 8. The germline V gene has CDR1 MGHRA and CDR2 YSYEKL. CDR3 length: 15 residues. The CDR3 is CASSQPTGDVQPQHF. DNA of the CDR3: TGCGCCAGCAGCCAACCCACAGGGGACGTCCAGCCCCAGCATTTT.